This TCR beta chain originates from a study of regulatory T cells in long-lasting Graves disease. Study-wide findings and caveats: Preferential use of TRBV28, TRBJ1-2 and TRBJ2-5 was seen in persistent disease.

CDR1 and CDR2 from the germline V gene are SEHNR and FQNEAQ (reference sequence). This CDR3 region has 19 residues. V lost 5 bases and J lost 0; bases outside the gene matches: 13. Time point specified: newly diagnosed GD, antithyroid drugs for less than 3 months. RNA isolated from PBMCs was used to make the TCR library. All patients originated from an endocrinology department located in Xi'an, China. This clonotype showed up many times. The antigen remains unidentified. According to the study, TCR beta libraries were built with iRepertoire HTBI primers and CDR3-region Arm-PCR. From the multiplex PCR reads, TCRdb called clonotypes with MiXCR, one entry per CDR3 protein. Among a few hundred thousand distinct CDR3 sequences listed, roughly 14% were seen once. These data also formed part of another study, on T cells in Graves' hyperthyroidism and ophthalmopathy. Turning to that study: Patients having uncontrolled infection, another autoimmune disease, pregnancy or lactation were not included. The HTBI primer set was used in a first-round RT-PCR of the TCR CDR3.

The sequence was obtained from a man under 40 with Graves disease. The sample was peripheral blood mononuclear cells (PBMCs), taken at new diagnosis, from a patient treated with antithyroid drugs. The rearrangement joins TRBV7-9 to TRBJ2-4, with 10 bases fitting TRBD1. The CDR3 DNA reads TGTGCCAGCAGCCGCGGGGGGACAGGGGCTCTTGAAGCCAAAAACATTCAGTACTTC. This sequence encodes CASSRGGTGALEAKNIQYF.